This T cell receptor (beta chain) was captured in a study of blood T cell repertoires in COVID-19. Study in general: Sources were T cells, B-cell-depleted T cells, or PBMCs; the material itself was cDNA or gDNA.

The CDR3 runs to 15 residues. CDR1 is MDHEN and CDR2 is SYDVKM in the germline V gene. V lost 4 bases and J lost 5; bases outside the gene matches: 8. In the authors' workflow: Amplification from reference gene primers served as the basis for estimated nucleated cell counts. Generated by immunoSEQ multiplex PCR, the TCRdb table keeps only in-frame clones and is missing some. V and J calls and clone size are given by that table; D and trimming were obtained from the DNA. The sample consists of 68,000 or so clones, more than 85% of them appearing once. The sequenced material came from peripheral blood. The chain couples TRBV28 to TRBJ1-2; 9 bases line up with TRBD1. This receptor was taken from a man aged 40-50 years with COVID-19, enrolled during active disease. CDR3 nucleotide sequence: TGTGCCAGCAGTTCCGGACAGGGGCCGCTTTATGGCTACACCTTC. The encoded protein is CASSSGQGPLYGYTF.